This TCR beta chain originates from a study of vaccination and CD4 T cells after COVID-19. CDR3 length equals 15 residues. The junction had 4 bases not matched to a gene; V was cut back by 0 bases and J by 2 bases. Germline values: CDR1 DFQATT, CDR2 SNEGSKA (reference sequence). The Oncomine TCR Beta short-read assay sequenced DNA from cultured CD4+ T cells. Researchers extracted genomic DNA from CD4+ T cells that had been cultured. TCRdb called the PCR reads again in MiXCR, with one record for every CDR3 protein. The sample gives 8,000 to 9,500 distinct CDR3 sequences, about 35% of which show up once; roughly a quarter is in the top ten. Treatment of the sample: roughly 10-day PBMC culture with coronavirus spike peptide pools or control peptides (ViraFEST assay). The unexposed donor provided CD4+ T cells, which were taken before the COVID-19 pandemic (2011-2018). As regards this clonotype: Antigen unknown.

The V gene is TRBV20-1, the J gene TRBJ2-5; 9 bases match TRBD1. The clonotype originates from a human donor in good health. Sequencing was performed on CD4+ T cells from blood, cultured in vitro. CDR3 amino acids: CSARDAGQGQETQYF. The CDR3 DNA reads TGCAGTGCTAGAGATGCAGGACAGGGGCAAGAGACCCAGTACTTC.